This T cell receptor (beta chain) appears in the sequencing data of a study of molecular identifiers for immune sequencing clone quantification. Looking at the study overall: Replicate RNA from around 20,000 or 100,000 naive CD8 T cells formed five aliquots; four were sequenced.

There are 17 residues in the CDR3. The V gene's germline CDR1 is LGHNA and CDR2 YSLEER. Deletions cut 0 bases from V and 5 bases from J, with 19 bases between. This clonotype was found many times. The naive CD8 libraries originated from between roughly 19,000 and 1,100,000 sorted cells and drew on 10%, 30% or 50% RNA. The use of previously described methods and listed TCR primers produced the bulk TCR libraries. TCRdb re-called the PCR reads with MiXCR, one entry per CDR3 protein. This sample has roughly 97,000 distinct CDR3 sequences, with roughly 24% found just once. This TCR derives from a human donor in good health. Some libraries in this study had Jurkat cell RNA spiked in. Source material: naive CD8+ T cells from blood, with Jurkat cell RNA spiked in. Sample subset: FACS-sorted CD8+CD4-CCR7+CD45RA+ naive T cells. This chain links TRBV4-3 with TRBJ2-5; D not certain. The CDR3 reads CASSQELWVDSDETQYF. CDR3 nucleotide sequence: TGCGCCAGCAGCCAAGAGCTGTGGGTTGATTCAGATGAGACCCAGTACTTC.